A single T cell receptor beta chain is shown here with its context. Here immunoSEQ multiplex PCR was the method, and the copy in TCRdb shows in-frame clones only, minus some. The sample shows 430,000 or so clones, nearly 90% of them seen only once. The data belong to a study of Ad26.COV2.S vaccination and SARS-CoV-2 variants. On the study more broadly: Donor participated within the Ad26.COV2.S arm of the COV1001 trial.

CDR3 size: 12 residues. CDR1 GTSNPN and CDR2 SVGIG come from the germline V gene (reference sequence). V lost 1 base to trimming and J lost 15 bases, with 16 bases between them. Treatment denoted: roughly 20 received Ad26.COV2.S at low or high dose, single or two shots; roughly 5 received placebo; per-sample allocation not given. The study sampled participants on day 63 after the first vaccine or placebo injection. The chain recombines TRBV30 with TRBJ1-5, with D unclear. Here the sequenced sample was peripheral blood, taken in a trial of Ad26.COV2.S vaccine versus placebo. This receptor was identified in a person aged 18-65 years who received the Ad26.COV2.S COVID-19 vaccine or a placebo. The CDR3 sequence is CAWSAPGSPTHF. The CDR3 DNA reads TGTGCCTGGAGTGCGCCAGGTTCCCCAACGCATTTT.